The clone carrying this TCR beta chain showed up just once. These data originate in a study of blood T cell repertoires in COVID-19. Study at large: Sites in the United States, Italy and Spain provided acute and convalescent COVID-19 samples. PBMCs, B-cell-depleted T cells, or T cells were the source of the cDNA or gDNA that made up the material.

The length of the CDR3 is 15 residues. The ends lost 4 bases at V and 1 base at J; junction bases unmatched: 5. Germline V gene lookup returns CDR1 SEHNR and CDR2 FQNEAQ (reference sequence). Original methodology: Nucleated cell number was recorded as an estimate derived from reference gene primer amplification. Data came from immunoSEQ multiplex PCR; TCRdb stores just in-frame clones and leaves some out. V and J calls and clone size are copied from that table; D and trimming were computed from the DNA. Of about 180,000 clones in the sample, 86% were seen once. The V and J genes are TRBV7-9 and TRBJ2-3, with TRBD2 matching over 7 bases. The specimen was peripheral blood. This TCR came from a woman aged 25 to 39 with active or convalescent COVID-19. CDR3 sequence reads: CASSSRRGGTDTQYF. DNA for the CDR3: TGTGCCAGCAGCTCACGCCGGGGGGGCACAGATACGCAGTATTTT.